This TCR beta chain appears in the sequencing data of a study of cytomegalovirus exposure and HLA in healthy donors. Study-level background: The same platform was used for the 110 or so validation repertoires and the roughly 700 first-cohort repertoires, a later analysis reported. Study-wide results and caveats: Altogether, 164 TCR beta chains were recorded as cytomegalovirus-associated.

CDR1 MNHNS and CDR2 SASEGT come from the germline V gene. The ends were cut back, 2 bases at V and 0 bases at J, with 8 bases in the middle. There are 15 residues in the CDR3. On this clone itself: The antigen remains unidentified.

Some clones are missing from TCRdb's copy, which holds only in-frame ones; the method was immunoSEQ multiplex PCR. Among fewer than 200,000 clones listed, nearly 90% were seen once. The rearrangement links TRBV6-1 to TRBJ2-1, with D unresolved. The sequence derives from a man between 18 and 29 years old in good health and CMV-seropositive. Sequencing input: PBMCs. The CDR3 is CASSETRSSYNEQFF. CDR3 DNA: TGTGCCAGCAGTGAAACCCGGAGCTCCTACAATGAGCAGTTCTTC.